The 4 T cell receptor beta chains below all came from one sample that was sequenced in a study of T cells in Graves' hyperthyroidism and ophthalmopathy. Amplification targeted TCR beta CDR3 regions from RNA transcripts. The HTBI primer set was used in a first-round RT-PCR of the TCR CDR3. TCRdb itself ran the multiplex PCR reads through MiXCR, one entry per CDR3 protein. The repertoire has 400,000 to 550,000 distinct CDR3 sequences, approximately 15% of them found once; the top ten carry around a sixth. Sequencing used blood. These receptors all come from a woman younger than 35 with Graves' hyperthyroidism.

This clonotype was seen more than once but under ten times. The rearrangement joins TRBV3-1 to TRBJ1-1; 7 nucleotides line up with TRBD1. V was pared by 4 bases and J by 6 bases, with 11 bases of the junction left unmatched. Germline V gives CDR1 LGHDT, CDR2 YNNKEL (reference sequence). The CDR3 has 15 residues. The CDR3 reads CASSPRDRASAEAFF. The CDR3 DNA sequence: TGTGCCAGCAGCCCGCGCGACAGGGCTTCAGCTGAAGCTTTCTTT.

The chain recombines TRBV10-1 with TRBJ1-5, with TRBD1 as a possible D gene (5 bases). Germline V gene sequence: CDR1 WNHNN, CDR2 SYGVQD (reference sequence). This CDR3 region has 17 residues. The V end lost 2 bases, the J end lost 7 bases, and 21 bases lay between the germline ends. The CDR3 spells CASSETGDLRGRQPQHF. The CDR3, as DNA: TGCGCCAGCAGTGAGACCGGGGACCTGAGAGGGCGCCAGCCCCAGCATTTT.

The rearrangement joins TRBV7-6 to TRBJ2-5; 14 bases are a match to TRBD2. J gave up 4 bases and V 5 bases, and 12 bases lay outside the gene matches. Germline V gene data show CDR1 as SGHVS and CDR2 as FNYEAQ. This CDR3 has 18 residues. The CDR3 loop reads CASSIPGLAGAFSETQYF. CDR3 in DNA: TGTGCCAGCAGCATACCGGGACTAGCGGGAGCCTTTTCAGAGACCCAGTACTTC.

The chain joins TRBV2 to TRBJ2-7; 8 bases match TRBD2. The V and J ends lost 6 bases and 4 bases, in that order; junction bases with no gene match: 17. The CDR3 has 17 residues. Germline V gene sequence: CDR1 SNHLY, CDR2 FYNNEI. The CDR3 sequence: CASSSDGVSGINYEQYF. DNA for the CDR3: TGTGCCAGCAGCTCGGACGGGGTTAGCGGGATAAATTACGAGCAGTACTTC.